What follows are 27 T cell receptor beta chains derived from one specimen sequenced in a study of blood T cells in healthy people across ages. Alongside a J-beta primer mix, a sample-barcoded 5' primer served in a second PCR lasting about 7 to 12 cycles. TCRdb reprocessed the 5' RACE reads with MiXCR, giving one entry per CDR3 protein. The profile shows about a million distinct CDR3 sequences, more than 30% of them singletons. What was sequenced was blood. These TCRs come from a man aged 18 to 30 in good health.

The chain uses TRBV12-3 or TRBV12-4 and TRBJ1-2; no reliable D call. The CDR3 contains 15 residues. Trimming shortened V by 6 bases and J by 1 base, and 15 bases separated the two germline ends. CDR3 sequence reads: CASSPAGLINYGYTF. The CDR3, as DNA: TGTGCCAGCAGCCCAGCCGGACTAATTAACTATGGCTACACCTTC.

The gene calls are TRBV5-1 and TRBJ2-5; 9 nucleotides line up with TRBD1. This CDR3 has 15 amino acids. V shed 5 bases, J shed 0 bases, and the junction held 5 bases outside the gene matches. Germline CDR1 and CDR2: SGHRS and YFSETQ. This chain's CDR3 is CASSRGTGYQETQYF. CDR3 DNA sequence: TGCGCCAGCAGTCGTGGGACAGGGTACCAAGAGACCCAGTACTTC.

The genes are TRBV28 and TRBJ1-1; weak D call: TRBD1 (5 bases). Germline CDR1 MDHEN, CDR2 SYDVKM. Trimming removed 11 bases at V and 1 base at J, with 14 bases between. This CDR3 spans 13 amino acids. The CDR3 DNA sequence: TGTGCCTCGAACCAGGGTTCGAACACTGAAGCTTTCTTT. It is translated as CASNQGSNTEAFF.

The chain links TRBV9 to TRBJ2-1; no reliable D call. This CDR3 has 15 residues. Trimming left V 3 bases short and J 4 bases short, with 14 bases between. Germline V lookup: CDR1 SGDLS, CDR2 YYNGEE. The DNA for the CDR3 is TGTGCCAGCAGCGCCACCGGGTCAGAATACAATGAGCAGTTCTTC. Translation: CASSATGSEYNEQFF. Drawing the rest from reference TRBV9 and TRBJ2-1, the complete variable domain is DSGVTQTPKHLITATGQRVTLRCSPRSGDLSVYWYQQSLDQGLQFLIQYYNGEERAKGNILERFSAQQFPDLHSELNLSSLELGDSALYFCASSATGSEYNEQFFGPGTRLTVL.

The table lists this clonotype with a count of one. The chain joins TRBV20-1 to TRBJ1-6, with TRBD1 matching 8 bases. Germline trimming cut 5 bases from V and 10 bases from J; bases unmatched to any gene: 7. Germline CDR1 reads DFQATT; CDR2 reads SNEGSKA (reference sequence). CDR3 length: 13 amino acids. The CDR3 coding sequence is TGCAGTGCTCCCGGACAGGGTGAATCACCCCTCCACTTT. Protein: CSAPGQGESPLHF.

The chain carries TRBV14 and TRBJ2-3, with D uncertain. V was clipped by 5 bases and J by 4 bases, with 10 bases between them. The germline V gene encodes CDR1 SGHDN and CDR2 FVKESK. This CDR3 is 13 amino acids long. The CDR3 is CASSARLADTQYF. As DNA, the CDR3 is TGTGCCAGCAGCGCAAGGTTGGCAGATACGCAGTATTTT.

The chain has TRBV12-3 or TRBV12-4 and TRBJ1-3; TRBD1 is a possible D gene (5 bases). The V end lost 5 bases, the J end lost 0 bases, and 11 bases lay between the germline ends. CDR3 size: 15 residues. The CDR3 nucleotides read TGTGCCAGCAGTCCACGGGACGGCTCTGGAAACACCATATATTTT. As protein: CASSPRDGSGNTIYF.

This CDR3 reads CASSDAGKDEKLFF. As DNA, the CDR3 is TGTGCCAGCAGTGACGCGGGGAAGGACGAAAAACTGTTTTTT. The rearrangement joins TRBV25-1 to TRBJ1-4; D gene uncertain. The germline CDR1 and CDR2 sequences are MGHDK and SYGVNS. V gave up 3 bases and J gave up 8 bases, with 13 bases separating them. CDR3 length equals 14 residues.

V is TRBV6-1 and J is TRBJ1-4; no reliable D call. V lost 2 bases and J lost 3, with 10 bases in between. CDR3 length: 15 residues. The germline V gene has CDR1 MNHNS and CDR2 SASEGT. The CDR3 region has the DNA TGTGCCAGCAGTGAAAGGGCAGGAGCTAATGAAAAACTGTTTTTT. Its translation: CASSERAGANEKLFF.

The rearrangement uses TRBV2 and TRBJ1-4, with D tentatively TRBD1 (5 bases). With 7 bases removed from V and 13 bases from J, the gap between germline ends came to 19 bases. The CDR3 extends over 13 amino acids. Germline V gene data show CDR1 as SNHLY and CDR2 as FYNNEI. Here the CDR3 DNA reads TGTGCCAGCACTCAGGGAGTGGGGACGGGACTGTTTTTT. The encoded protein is CASTQGVGTGLFF.

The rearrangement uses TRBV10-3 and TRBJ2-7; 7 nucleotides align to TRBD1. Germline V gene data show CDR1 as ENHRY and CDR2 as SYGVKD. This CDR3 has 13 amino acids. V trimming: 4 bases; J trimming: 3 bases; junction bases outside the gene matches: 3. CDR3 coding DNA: TGTGCCATCAGTGTACGACAGGGCTACGAGCAGTACTTC. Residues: CAISVRQGYEQYF.

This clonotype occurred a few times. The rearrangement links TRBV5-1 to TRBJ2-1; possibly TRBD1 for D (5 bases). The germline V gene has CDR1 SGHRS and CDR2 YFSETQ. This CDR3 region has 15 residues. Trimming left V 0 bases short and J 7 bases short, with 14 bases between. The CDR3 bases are TGCGCCAGCAGCTTGGAAGACAGTTCTAATAATGAGCAGTTCTTC. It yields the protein CASSLEDSSNNEQFF.

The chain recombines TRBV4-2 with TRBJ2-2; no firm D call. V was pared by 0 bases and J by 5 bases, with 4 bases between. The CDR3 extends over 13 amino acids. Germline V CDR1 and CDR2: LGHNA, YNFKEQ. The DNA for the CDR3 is TGTGCCAGCAGCCAAGAAATTACCGGGGAGCTGTTTTTT. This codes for CASSQEITGELFF.

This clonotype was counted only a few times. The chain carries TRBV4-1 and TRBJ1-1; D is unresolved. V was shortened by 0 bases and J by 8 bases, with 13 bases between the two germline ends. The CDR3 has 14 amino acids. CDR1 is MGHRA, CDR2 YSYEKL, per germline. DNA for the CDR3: TGCGCCAGCAGCCAAGAGCCCCGGCCGCGGGAAGCTTTCTTT. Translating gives CASSQEPRPREAFF.

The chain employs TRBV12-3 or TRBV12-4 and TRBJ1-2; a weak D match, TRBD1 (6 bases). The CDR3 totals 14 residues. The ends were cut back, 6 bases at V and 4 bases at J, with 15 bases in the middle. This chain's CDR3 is CASSLDRTSYGYTF. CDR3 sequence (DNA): TGTGCCAGCAGCCTCGACAGGACCAGCTATGGCTACACCTTC.

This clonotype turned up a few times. The CDR3 nucleotides are TGTGCCAGCAGCCAAGAGCTGCTCTCGGGTACTGAAGCTTTCTTT. This translates into CASSQELLSGTEAFF. The chain recombines TRBV4-2 with TRBJ1-1; D is undetermined. The CDR3 runs to 15 residues. The germline CDR1 and CDR2 sequences are LGHNA and YNFKEQ. V lost 0 bases and J 5 bases, leaving 13 bases between the germline ends.

The CDR3 DNA is TGTGCCAGTAGAACCCTAGGGGGACTGACCACTGAAGCTTTCTTT. Translating it yields CASRTLGGLTTEAFF. This chain links TRBV19 with TRBJ1-1; D may be TRBD1 (6 bases). Germline lookup yields CDR1 LNHDA and CDR2 SQIVND (reference sequence). The CDR3 loop spans 15 amino acids. The V end lost 6 bases, the J end lost 4 bases, and 18 bases lay between the germline ends.

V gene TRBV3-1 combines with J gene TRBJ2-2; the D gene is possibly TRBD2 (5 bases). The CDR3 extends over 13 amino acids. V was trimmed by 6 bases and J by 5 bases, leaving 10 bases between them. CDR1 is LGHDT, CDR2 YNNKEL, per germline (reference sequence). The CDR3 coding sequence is TGTGCCAGCAGTCGACCGGGGACCGGGGAGCTGTTTTTT. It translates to CASSRPGTGELFF.

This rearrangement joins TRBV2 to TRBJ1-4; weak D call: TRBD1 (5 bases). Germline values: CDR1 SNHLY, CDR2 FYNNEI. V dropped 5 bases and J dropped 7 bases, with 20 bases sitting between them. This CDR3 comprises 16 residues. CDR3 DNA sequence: TGTGCCAGCAGTCGCGACAGTAGACGCGGTGGTGAAAAACTGTTTTTT. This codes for CASSRDSRRGGEKLFF.

In DNA, the CDR3 is TGTGCCAGCAGTCTGTGGACAGGGAAGAATTCACCCCTCCACTTT. Translation: CASSLWTGKNSPLHF. J is TRBJ1-6 and V is TRBV2; 8 positions agree with TRBD1. J was trimmed by 7 bases and V by 5 bases; bases with no gene match: 7. This CDR3 contains 15 residues. Germline V gives CDR1 SNHLY, CDR2 FYNNEI.

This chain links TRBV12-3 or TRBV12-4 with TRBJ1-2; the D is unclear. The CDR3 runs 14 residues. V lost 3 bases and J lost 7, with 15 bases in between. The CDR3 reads CASSFRDAPLGYTF. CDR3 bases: TGTGCCAGCAGTTTTCGTGACGCTCCCCTTGGCTACACCTTC.

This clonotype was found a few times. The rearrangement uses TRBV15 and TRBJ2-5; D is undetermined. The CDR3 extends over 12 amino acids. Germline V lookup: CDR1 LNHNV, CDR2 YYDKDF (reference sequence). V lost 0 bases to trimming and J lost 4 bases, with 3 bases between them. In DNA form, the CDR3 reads TGTGCCACCAGCAGAGATTTAGAGACCCAGTACTTC. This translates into CATSRDLETQYF.

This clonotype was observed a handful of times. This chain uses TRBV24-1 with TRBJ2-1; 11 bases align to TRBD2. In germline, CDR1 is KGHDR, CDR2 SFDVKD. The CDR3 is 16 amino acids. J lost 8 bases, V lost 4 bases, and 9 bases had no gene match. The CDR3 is CATSERASGGLDEQFF. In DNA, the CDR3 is TGTGCCACCAGTGAACGAGCTAGCGGGGGGCTTGATGAGCAGTTCTTC.

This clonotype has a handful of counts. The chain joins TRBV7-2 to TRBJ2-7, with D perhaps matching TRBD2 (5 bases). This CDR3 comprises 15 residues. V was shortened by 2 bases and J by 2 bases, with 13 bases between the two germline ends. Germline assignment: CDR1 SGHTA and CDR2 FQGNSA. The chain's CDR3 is CASSLMISEAYEQYF. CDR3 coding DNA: TGTGCCAGCAGCTTAATGATTAGCGAGGCCTACGAGCAGTACTTC.

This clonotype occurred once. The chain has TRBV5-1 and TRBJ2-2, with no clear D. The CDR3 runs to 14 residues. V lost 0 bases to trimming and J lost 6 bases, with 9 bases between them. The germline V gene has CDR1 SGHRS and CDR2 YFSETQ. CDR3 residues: CASSLVGIAGELFF. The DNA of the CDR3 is TGCGCCAGCAGCTTGGTCGGAATCGCCGGGGAGCTGTTTTTT.

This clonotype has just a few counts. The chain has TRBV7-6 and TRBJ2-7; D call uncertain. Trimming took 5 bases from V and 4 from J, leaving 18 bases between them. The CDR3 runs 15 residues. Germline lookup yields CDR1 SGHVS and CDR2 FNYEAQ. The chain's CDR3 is CASSLTSGPSYEQYF. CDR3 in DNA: TGTGCCAGCAGCCTCACATCCGGGCCCAGTTACGAGCAGTACTTC.

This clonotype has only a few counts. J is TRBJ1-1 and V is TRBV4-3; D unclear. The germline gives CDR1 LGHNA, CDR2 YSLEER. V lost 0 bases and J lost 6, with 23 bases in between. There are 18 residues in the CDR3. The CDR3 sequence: CASSQDFTGDVAAPEAFF. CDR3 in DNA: TGCGCCAGCAGCCAAGATTTTACCGGGGATGTGGCTGCACCTGAAGCTTTCTTT.